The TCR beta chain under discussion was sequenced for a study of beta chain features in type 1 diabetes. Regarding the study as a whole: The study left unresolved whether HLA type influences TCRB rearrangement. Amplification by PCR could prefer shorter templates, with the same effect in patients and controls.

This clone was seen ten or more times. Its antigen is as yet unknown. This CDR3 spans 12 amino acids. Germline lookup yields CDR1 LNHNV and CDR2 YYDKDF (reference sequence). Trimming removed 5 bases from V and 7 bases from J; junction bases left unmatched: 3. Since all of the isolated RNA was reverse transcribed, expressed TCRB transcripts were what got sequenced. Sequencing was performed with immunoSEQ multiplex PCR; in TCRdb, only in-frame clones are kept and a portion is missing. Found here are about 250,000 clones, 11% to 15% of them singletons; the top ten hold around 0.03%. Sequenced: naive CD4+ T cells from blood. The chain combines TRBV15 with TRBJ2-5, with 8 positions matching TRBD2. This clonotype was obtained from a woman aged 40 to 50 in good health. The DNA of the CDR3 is TGTGCCACCAGCCCGGGAGGGAGGACCCAGTACTTC. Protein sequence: CATSPGGRTQYF.